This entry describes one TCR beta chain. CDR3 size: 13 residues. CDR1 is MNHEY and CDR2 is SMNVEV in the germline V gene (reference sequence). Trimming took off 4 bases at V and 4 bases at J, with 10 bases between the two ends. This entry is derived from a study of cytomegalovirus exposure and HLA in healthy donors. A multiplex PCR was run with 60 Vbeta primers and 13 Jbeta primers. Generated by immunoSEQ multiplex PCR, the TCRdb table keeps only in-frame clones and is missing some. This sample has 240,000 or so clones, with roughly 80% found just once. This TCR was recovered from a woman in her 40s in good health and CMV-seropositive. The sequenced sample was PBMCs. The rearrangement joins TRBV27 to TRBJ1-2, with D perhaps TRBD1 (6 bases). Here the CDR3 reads CASSYDRLYGYTF. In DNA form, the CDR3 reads TGTGCCAGCAGTTATGACAGGCTCTATGGCTACACCTTC.